The rows below give T cell receptor beta chains drawn from one sample of a study of T cell clonotyping in hematopoietic cell transplantation. Only in-frame clones appear in the TCRdb table, and some are missing; sequencing was by immunoSEQ multiplex PCR. Here the sample spans 25,000 to 35,000 clones, approximately 96% being singletons. Input material: peripheral blood mononuclear cells. These receptors all stem from a man aged 50 to 59 in good health. Some clones in this sample may be carry-over from other donors' samples. Both conserved end residues are trimmed from each CDR3. D genes are given only for firm matches.

. TRBV2 ASSVGRTWEKLF
. TRBV5-1 ASSLVPGASYEQY
TRBD1 TRBV11-2 ASSARDRGLLNTEAF
. TRBV28 ASSLARTGANVLT
TRBD1 TRBV5-1 ASSWTGSSYEQY
. TRBV2 ASRFGDTEAF
TRBD2 TRBV19 ASRILAGGLTGELF
. TRBV29-1 SVGQTSGWGYT
TRBD1 TRBV10-3 AISEPTGGHETQY
. TRBV5-1 ASSLVPSGANVLT
. TRBV7-2 ASSLDPDTYEQY
. TRBV25-1 ASSSGQNTEAF
. TRBV28 ASSSRKAPF
TRBD1 TRBV19 ASSRGGQGGNQPQH
. TRBV25-1 ASSRPSWGSTEAF
TRBD1 TRBV19 ASSTRLGQGGYEQY
TRBD1 TRBV2 ASKAQGQPNEKLF
TRBD1 TRBV7-8 ASSLGTGRGRPLH
TRBD1 TRBV7-2 ASSYTGESGAF
TRBD1 TRBV5-1 ASSSGQAAEKLF
TRBD1 TRBV10-3 AISYGQGAYEQY
. TRBV2 ASTESTRGYGYT
TRBD2 TRBV4-2 ASSQGGTSSGHEQF
TRBD1 TRBV25-1 ASSPGTVMNEPQH
. TRBV19 ASSQGETQY
TRBD1 TRBV5-6 ASSPGTDAWPQH
TRBD1 TRBV7-2 ASSRDSGYT
. TRBV29-1 SVTRANSYEQY
. TRBV7-9 ASSLGTTGQRTDTQY
. TRBV6-5 ASSYGGINTEAF
. TRBV2 ASSELGRDYGYT
. TRBV6-1 ASSEVRGNSPLH
. TRBV30 AWSVRTTQY
TRBD1 TRBV19 ASWTGGRGPQH
. TRBV7-2 ASTWERTGELF
. TRBV2 ASSGGGARGANVLT
TRBD2 TRBV7-9 ASSLGHTSGVHEQY
. TRBV7-6 ASSRFDSPLH
. TRBV4-3 ASSRRNGGTFYGYT
. TRBV4-2 ASSQDLWTHNEKLF